The T cell receptor (beta chain) described here comes from a study of shared clonotypes between healthy human individuals. The naive CD8 subset, CD45RO-negative cells positively selected for CCR7, excluded terminally differentiated effector memory CD45RA+ cells. Each donor was a Caucasian adult residing in Nashville, Tennessee. Findings and caveats of the study: Non-shared clonotypes displayed generation probabilities falling below those of clonotypes present in all four donors.

Assay execution took place at the deep level. This table comes from immunoSEQ multiplex PCR, and its TCRdb copy is limited to in-frame clones, with some not included. The table records millions of clones, roughly 91% of them present only once. Trimming stripped 0 bases from V and 5 bases from J, with 12 bases between. The germline CDR1 and CDR2 sequences are SGHRS and YFSETQ. This CDR3 is 16 amino acids long. On this clone: Antigen specificity is unknown.

V gene TRBV5-1 combines with J gene TRBJ2-6; D gene uncertain. The TCR was taken from a man aged 18 to 29 in good health. Some clones in this sample may be carry-over from other donors' samples. The sequenced sample consisted of naive CD8+ T cells from PBMCs. CDR3 amino acids: CASSLGLGERANVLTF. In DNA, the CDR3 is TGCGCCAGCAGCTTGGGGCTCGGCGAGAGGGCCAACGTCCTGACTTTC. The variable domain in full, completed from reference TRBV5-1 and TRBJ2-6, reads KAGVTQTPRYLIKTRGQQVTLSCSPISGHRSVSWYQQTPGQGLQFLFEYFSETQRNKGNFPGRFSGRQFSNSRSEMNVSTLELGDSALYLCASSLGLGERANVLTFGAGSRLTVL.